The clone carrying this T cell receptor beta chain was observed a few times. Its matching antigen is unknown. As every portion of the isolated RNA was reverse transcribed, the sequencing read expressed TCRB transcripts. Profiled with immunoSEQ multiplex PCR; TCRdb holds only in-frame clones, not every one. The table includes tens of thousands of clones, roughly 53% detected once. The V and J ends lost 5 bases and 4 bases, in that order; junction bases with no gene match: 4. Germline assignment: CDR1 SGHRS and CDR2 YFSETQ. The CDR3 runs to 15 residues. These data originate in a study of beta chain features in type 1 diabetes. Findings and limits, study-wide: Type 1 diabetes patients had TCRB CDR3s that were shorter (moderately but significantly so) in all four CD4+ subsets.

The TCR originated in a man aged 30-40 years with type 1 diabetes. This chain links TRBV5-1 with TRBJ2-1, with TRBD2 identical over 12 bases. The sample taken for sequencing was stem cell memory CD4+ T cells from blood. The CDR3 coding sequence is TGCGCCAGCAGAGGACTAGCGGGGCCTTACAATGAGCAGTTCTTC. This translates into CASRGLAGPYNEQFF.